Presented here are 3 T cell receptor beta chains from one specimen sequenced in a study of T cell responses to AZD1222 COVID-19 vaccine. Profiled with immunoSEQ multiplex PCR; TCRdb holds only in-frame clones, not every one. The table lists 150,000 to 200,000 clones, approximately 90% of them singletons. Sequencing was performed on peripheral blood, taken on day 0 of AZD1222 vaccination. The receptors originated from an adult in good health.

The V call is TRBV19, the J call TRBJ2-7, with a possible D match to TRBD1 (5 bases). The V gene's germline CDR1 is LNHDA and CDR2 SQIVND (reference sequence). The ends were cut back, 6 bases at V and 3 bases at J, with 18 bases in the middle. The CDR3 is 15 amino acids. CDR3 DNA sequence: TGTGCCAGTAGCCATGGGGCCTCCAGGGTCTACGAGCAGTACTTC. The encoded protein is CASSHGASRVYEQYF.

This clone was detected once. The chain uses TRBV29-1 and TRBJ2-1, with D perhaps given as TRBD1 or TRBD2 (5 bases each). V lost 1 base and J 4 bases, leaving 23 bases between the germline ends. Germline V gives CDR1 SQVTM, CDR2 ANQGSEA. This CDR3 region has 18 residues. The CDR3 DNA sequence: TGCAGCGTTGAAGGGGGTCATAACGGGCAGGGCGGGTACAATGAGCAGTTCTTC. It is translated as CSVEGGHNGQGGYNEQFF.

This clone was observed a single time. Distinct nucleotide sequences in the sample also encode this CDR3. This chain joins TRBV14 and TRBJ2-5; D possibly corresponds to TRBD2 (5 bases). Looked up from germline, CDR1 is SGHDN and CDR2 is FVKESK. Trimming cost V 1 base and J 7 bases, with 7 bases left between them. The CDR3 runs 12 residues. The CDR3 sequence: CASSQGSGTQYF. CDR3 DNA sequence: TGTGCCAGCAGCCAAGGGAGCGGGACCCAGTACTTC.